The present entry profiles one T cell receptor beta chain with its context. Its antigen is undetermined. Construction of the TCR beta libraries employed iRepertoire HTBI primers in conjunction with Arm-PCR of CDR3 regions. Each CDR3 protein gets one entry after TCRdb re-called the multiplex PCR reads with MiXCR. The table includes about 620,000 distinct CDR3 sequences, 16% detected once. Time point reported: newly diagnosed GD, antithyroid drugs for less than 3 months. There was RNA extracted from PBMCs, and the TCR library was made from it. The length of the CDR3 is 16 residues. V was cut by 5 bases and J by 2 bases, with 21 bases left in between. From germline, CDR1 is GTSNPN and CDR2 SVGIG (reference sequence). The data were obtained in a study of regulatory T cells in long-lasting Graves disease. Study-level points and caveats: Patients with persistent Graves' had lower TCR diversity than newly diagnosed patients. The sample size was small, and this may have reduced accuracy. Persistent disease preferred TRBV28, TRBJ1-2 and TRBJ2-5.

These data are also associated with another study on T cells in Graves' hyperthyroidism and ophthalmopathy. From that study: Patients were aged 18 to 65, had disease duration under 2 months, and had newly diagnosed hyperthyroidism.

V and J are TRBV30 and TRBJ1-2; a weak D match, TRBD1 (5 bases). The sequence was obtained from a woman in her thirties with Graves disease. Sequences were derived from peripheral blood mononuclear cells (PBMCs), sampled at new diagnosis, from a patient treated with antithyroid drugs. DNA for the CDR3: TGTGCCTGGGGGACCGCCGCGTTGGCCTTAAACTATGGCTACACCTTC. It codes for CAWGTAALALNYGYTF.